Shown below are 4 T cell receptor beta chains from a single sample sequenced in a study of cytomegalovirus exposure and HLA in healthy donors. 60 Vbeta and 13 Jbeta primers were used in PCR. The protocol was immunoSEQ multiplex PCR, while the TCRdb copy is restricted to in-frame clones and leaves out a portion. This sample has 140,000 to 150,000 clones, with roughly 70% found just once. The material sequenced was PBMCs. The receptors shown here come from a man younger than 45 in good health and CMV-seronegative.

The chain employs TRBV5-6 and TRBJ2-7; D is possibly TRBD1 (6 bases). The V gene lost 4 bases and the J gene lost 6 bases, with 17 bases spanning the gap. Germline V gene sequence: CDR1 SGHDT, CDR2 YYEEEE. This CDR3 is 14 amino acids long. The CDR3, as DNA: TGTGCCAGCAGCCCCCGTCAGGGCAGGGGCGAGCAGTACTTC. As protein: CASSPRQGRGEQYF.

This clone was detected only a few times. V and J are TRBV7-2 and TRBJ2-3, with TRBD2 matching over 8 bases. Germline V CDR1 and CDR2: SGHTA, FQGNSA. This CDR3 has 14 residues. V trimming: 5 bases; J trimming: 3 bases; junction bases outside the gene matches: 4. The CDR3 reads CASSPSGGTDTQYF. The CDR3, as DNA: TGTGCCAGCAGCCCCAGCGGGGGTACAGATACGCAGTATTTT. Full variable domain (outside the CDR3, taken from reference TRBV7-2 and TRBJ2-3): GAGVSQSPSNKVTEKGKDVELRCDPISGHTALYWYRQSLGQGLEFLIYFQGNSAPDKSGLPSDRFSAERTGGSVSTLTIQRTQQEDSAVYLCASSPSGGTDTQYFGPGTRLTVL.

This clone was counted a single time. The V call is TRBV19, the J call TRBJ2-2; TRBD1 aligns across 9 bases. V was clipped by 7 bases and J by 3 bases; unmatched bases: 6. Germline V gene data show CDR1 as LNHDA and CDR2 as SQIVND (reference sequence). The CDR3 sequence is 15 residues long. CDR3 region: CASTMGDRDTGELFF. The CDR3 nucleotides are TGTGCCAGTACCATGGGGGACAGGGACACCGGGGAGCTGTTTTTT.

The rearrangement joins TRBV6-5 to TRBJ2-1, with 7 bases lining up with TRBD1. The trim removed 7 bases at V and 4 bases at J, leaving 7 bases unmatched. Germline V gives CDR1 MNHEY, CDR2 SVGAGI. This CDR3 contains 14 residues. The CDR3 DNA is TGTGCCAGCACTCCAACACAGGGGTACAATGAGCAGTTCTTC. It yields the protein CASTPTQGYNEQFF.